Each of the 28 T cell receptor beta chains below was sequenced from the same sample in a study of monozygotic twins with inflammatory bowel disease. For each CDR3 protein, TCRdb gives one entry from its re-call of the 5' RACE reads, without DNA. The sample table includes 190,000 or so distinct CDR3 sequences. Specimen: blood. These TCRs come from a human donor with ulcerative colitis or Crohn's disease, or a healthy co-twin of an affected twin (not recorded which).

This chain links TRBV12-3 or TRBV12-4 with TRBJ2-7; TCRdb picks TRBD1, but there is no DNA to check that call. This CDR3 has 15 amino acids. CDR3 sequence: CASSLQGKNSYEQYF.

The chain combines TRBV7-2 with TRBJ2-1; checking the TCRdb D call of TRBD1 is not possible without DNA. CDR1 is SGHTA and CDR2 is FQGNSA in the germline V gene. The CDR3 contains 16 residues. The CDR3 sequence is CASSSGGGLSYNEQFF.

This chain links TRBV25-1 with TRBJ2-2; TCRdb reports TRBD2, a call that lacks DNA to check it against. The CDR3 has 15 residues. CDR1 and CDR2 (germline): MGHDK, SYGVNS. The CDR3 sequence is CASSALATNTGELFF.

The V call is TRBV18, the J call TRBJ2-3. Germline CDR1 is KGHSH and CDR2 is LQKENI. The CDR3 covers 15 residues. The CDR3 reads CASSPGGRTTDTQYF.

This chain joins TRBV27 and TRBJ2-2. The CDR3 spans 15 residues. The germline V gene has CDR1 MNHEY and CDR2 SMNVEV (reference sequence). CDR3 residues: CASSFRWPNTGELFF.

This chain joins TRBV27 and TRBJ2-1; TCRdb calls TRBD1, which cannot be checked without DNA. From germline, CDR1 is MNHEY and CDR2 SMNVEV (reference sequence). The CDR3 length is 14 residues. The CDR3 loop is CASSLLRGNNEQFF.

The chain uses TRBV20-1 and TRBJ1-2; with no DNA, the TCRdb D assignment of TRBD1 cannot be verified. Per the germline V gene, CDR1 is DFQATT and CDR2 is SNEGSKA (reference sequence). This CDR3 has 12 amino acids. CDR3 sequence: CSAESGSYGYTF.

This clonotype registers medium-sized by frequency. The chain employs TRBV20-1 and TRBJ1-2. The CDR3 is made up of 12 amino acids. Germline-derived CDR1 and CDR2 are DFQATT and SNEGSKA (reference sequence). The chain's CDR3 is CSAREQSGGYTF.

The CDR3 sequence: CASSWGLNTGELFF. This chain uses TRBV27 with TRBJ2-2; without DNA, the TCRdb call of TRBD1 cannot be checked. Germline values: CDR1 MNHEY, CDR2 SMNVEV (reference sequence). The CDR3 is 14 residues long.

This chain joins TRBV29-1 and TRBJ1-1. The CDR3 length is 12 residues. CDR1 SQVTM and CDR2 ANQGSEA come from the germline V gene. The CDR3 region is CSVWGGNTEAFF.

The CDR3 is CASSLSGGDLYEQYF. The chain couples TRBV27 to TRBJ2-7; there is no DNA to check the TCRdb D call of TRBD2. Per germline, CDR1 MNHEY and CDR2 SMNVEV (reference sequence). The CDR3 covers 15 residues.

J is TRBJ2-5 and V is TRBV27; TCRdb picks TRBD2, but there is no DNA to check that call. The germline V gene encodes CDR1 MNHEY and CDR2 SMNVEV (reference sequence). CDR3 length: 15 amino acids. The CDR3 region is CASSWGGRGEETQYF.

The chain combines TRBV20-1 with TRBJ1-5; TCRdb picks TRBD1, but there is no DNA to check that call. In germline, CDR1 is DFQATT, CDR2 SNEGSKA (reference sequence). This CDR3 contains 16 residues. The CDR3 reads CSARFGSGQGNQPQHF.

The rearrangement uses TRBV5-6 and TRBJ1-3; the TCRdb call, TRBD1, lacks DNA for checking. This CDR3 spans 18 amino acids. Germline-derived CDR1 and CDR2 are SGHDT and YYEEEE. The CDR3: CASSLAWYGQGPGNTIYF.

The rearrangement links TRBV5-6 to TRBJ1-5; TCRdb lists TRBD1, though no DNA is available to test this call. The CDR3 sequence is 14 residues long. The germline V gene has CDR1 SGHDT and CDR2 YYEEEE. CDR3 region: CASSLGQAVQPQHF.

CDR3 amino acids: CASSLAGGQYNEQFF. The genes are TRBV5-1 and TRBJ2-1; TCRdb's D call, TRBD1, is unchecked because there is no DNA. This CDR3 region has 15 residues. Germline V lookup: CDR1 SGHRS, CDR2 YFSETQ.

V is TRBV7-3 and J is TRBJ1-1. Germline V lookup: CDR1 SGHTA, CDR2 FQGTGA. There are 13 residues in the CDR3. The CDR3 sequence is CASSSEVSTEAFF.

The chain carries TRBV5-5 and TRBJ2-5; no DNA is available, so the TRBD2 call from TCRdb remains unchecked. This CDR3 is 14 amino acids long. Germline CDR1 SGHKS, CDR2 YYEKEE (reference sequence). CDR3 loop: CASSLRTFQETQYF.

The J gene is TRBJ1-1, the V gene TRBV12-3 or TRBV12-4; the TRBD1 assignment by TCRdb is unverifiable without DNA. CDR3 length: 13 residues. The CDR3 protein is CASKWTGNTEAFF.

The CDR3 region is CASSPSGSGEQYF. The chain carries TRBV7-2 and TRBJ2-7; TCRdb's D gene call, TRBD1, goes unchecked for lack of DNA. The CDR3 loop spans 13 amino acids. The germline gives CDR1 SGHTA, CDR2 FQGNSA.

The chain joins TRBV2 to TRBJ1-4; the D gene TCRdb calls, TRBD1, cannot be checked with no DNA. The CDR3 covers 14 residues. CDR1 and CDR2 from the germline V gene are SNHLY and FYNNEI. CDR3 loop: CASRSDRGGEKLFF.

The CDR3 sequence is CASSLDSRVNEQFF. The chain has TRBV5-1 and TRBJ2-1; TCRdb reports TRBD1, a call that lacks DNA to check it against. Germline CDR1 and CDR2: SGHRS and YFSETQ. This CDR3 contains 14 residues.

CDR3 residues: CASSLSGTSGAHQFF. The rearrangement joins TRBV5-1 to TRBJ2-1; there is no DNA to check the TCRdb D call of TRBD2. The CDR3 spans 15 residues. CDR1 is SGHRS and CDR2 is YFSETQ in the germline V gene.

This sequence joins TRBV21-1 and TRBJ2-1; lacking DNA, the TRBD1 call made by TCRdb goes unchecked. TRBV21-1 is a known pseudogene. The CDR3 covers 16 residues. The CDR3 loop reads CASSNSGGARFDEQFF.

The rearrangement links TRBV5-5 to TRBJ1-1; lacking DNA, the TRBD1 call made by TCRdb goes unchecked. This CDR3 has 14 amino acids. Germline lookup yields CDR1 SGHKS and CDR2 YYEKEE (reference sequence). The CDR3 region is CASSYRAVVTEAFF.

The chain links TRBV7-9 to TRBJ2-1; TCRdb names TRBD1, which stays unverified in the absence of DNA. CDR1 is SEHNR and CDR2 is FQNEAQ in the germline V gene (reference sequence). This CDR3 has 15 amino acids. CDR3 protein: CASSPRDINYNEQFF. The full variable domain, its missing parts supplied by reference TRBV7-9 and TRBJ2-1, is DTGVSQNPRHKITKRGQNVTFRCDPISEHNRLYWYRQTLGQGPEFLTYFQNEAQLEKSRLLSDRFSAERPKGSFSTLEIQRTEQGDSAMYLCASSPRDINYNEQFFGPGTRLTVL.

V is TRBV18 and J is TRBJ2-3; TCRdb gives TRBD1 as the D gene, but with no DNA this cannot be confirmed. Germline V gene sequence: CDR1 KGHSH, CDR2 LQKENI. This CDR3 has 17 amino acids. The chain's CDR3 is CASSPLVGRPSTDTQYF.

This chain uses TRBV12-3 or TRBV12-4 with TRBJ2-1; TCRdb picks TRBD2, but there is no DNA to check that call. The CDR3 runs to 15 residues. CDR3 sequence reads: CASSWEGGGGNEQFF.